This T cell receptor (beta chain) was documented in a study of blood T cell repertoires in COVID-19. Authors' methods: Reference gene primer amplification gave estimated nucleated cell counts. Clones were sequenced by immunoSEQ multiplex PCR, and TCRdb holds only the in-frame ones, with some missing. The V and J calls and clone size come from that table; D and trimming were worked out from the DNA. The repertoire consists of fewer than 200,000 clones, with around four fifths occurring once and the leading ten covering roughly 2%. J lost 4 bases, V lost 5 bases, and 3 bases had no gene match. CDR3 length equals 13 residues. Germline V gene sequence: CDR1 MGHDK, CDR2 SYGVNS.

Material for sequencing was peripheral blood. This receptor was obtained from a woman at least 80 years old with acute or convalescent COVID-19. The rearrangement joins TRBV25-1 to TRBJ1-1; TRBD1 agrees at 8 bases. CDR3 in amino acids: CASSSTGVTEAFF. The DNA for the CDR3 is TGTGCCAGCAGTTCGACAGGGGTCACTGAAGCTTTCTTT.